In this sample, the clone carrying this T cell receptor (beta chain) turned up a few times. Its antigen is currently unknown. The data originate from a study of cytomegalovirus exposure and HLA in healthy donors. Points from the study as a whole: Per published reports, the classifier diagnosed cytomegalovirus status with high specificity and sensitivity. Fewer N-insertions (relative to the approximately 700-donor mean) were reportedly seen in an Asian-associated ancestry cluster in a later analysis. Available immune exposure information covered CMV serostatus only. The authors listed 150 or so TCR beta chains as cytomegalovirus-associated.

This PCR relied on a set of 60 Vbeta primers and 13 Jbeta primers. TCRdb keeps only in-frame clones here, not all; method: immunoSEQ multiplex PCR. In the table there are 90,000 to 100,000 clones, around 68% of which are singletons. CDR3 length: 18 amino acids. Germline-derived CDR1 and CDR2 are MDHEN and SYDVKM. Trimming left V 5 bases short and J 0 bases short, with 17 bases between. This sequence was found in a female donor in good health and CMV-seronegative. The sequencing sample was made of PBMCs. The chain combines TRBV28 with TRBJ2-6, with D possibly TRBD1 on 6 matching bases. As DNA, the CDR3 is TGTGCCAGCAGTCCACGGACAGTTAAGCCCTCTGGGGCCAACGTCCTGACTTTC. This codes for CASSPRTVKPSGANVLTF. Full variable domain (remainder filled in from reference TRBV28 and TRBJ2-6): DVKVTQSSRYLVKRTGEKVFLECVQDMDHENMFWYRQDPGLGLRLIYFSYDVKMKEKGDIPEGYSVSREKKERFSLILESASTNQTSMYLCASSPRTVKPSGANVLTFGAGSRLTVL.